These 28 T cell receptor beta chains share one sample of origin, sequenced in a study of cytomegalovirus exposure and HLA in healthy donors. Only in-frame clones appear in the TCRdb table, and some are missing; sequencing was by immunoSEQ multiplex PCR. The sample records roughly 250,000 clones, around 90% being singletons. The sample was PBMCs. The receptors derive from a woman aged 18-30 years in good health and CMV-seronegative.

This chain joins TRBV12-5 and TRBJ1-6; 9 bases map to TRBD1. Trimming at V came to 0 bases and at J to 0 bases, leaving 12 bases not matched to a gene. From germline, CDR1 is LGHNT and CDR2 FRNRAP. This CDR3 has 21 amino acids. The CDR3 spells CASGLVVLIPGQGSYNSPLHF. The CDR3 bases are TGTGCTAGTGGTTTGGTGGTACTTATACCGGGACAGGGCTCCTATAATTCACCCCTCCACTTT.

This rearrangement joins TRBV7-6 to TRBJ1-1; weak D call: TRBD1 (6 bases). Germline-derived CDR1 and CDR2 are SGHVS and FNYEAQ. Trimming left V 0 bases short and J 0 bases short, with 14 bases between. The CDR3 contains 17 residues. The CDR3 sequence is CASSLAGIQGMNTEAFF. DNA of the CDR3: TGTGCCAGCAGCTTAGCGGGGATCCAGGGGATGAACACTGAAGCTTTCTTT.

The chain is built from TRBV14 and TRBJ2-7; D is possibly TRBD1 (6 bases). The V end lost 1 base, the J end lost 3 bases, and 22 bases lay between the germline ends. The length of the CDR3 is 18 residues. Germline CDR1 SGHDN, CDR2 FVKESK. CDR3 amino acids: CASSQGGSPGQRVYEQYV. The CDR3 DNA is TGTGCCAGCAGCCAAGGCGGTTCCCCGGGACAACGGGTCTACGAGCAGTACGTC.

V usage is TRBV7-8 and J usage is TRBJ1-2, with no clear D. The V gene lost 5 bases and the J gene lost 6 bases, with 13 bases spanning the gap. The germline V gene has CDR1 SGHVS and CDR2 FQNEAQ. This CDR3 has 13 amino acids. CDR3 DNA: TGTGCCAGCAGCGGCTGGGGAGGGAATGGCTACACCTTC. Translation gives CASSGWGGNGYTF.

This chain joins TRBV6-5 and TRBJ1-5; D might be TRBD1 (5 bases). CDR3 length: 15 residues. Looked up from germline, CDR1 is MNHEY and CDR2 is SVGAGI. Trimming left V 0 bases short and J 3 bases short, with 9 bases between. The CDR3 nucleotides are TGTGCCAGCAGTTACTCTGACAGTTTCAATCAGCCCCAGCATTTT. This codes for CASSYSDSFNQPQHF.

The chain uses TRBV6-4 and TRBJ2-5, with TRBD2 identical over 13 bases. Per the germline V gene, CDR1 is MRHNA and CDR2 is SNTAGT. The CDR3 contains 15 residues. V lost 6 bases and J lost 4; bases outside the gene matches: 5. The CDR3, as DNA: TGTGCCAGCAGCCGGACTAGCGGGGGAATAGAGACCCAGTACTTC. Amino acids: CASSRTSGGIETQYF.

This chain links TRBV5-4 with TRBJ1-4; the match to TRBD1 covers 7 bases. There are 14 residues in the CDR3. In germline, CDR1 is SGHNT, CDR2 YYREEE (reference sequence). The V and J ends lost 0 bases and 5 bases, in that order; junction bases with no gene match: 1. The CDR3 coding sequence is TGTGCCAGCAGCTTGGGGGACAGCAATGAAAAACTGTTTTTT. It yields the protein CASSLGDSNEKLFF.

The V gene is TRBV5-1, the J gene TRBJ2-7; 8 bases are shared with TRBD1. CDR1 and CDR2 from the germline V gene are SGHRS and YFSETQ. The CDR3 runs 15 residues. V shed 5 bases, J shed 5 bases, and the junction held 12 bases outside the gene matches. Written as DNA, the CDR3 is TGCGCCAGCAGAACCCGGGACAGGCTGGGGGACGAGCAGTACTTC. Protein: CASRTRDRLGDEQYF. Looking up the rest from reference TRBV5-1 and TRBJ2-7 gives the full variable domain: KAGVTQTPRYLIKTRGQQVTLSCSPISGHRSVSWYQQTPGQGLQFLFEYFSETQRNKGNFPGRFSGRQFSNSRSEMNVSTLELGDSALYLCASRTRDRLGDEQYFGPGTRLTVT.

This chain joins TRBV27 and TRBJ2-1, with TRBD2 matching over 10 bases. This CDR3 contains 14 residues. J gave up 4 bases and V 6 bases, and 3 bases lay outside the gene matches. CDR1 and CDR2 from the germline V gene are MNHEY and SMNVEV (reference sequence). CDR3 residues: CASSKRGGYNEQFF. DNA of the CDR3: TGTGCCAGCAGCAAGCGGGGGGGATACAATGAGCAGTTCTTC.

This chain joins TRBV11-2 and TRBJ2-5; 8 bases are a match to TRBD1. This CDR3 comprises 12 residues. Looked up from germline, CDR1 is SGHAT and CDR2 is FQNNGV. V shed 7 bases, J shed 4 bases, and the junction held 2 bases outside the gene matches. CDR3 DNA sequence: TGTGCCAGCAACGACAGGGGAGAGACCCAGTACTTC. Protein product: CASNDRGETQYF.

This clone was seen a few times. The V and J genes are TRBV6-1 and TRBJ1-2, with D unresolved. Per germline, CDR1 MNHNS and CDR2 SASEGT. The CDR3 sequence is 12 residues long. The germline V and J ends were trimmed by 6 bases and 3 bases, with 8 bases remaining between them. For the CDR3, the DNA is TGTGCCAGCAGCGTCCTTGACTATGGCTACACCTTC. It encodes CASSVLDYGYTF.

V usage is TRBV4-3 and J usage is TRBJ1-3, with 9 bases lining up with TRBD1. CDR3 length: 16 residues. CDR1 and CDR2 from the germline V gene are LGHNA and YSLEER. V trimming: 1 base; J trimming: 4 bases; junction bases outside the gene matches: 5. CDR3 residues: CASSQGGTGLGNTIYF. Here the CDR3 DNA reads TGCGCCAGCAGCCAAGGAGGGACAGGGCTAGGAAACACCATATATTTT.

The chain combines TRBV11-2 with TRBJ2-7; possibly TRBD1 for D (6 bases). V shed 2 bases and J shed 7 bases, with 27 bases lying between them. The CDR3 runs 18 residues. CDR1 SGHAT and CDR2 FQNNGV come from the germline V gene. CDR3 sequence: CASSLLATLDSPRSEQYF. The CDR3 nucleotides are TGTGCCAGCAGCTTATTGGCGACCCTGGACAGCCCGAGGTCGGAGCAGTACTTC. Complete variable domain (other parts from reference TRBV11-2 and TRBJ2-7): EAGVAQSPRYKIIEKRQSVAFWCNPISGHATLYWYQQILGQGPKLLIQFQNNGVVDDSQLPKDRFSAERLKGVDSTLKIQPAKLEDSAVYLCASSLLATLDSPRSEQYFGPGTRLTVT.

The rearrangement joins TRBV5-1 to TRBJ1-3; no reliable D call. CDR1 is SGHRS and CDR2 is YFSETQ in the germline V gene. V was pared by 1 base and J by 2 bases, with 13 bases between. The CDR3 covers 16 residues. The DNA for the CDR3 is TGCGCCAGCAGCTTGTTGGCCAGGTCGGCTGGAAACACCATATATTTT. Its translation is CASSLLARSAGNTIYF.

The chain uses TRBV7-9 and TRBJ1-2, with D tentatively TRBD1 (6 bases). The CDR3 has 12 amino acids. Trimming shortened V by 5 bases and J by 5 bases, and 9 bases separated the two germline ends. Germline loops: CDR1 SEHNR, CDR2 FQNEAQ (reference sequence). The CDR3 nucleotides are TGTGCCAGCAGCGCGGACAGATATGGCTACACCTTC. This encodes CASSADRYGYTF. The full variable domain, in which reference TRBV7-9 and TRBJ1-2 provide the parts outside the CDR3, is DTGVSQNPRHKITKRGQNVTFRCDPISEHNRLYWYRQTLGQGPEFLTYFQNEAQLEKSRLLSDRFSAERPKGSFSTLEIQRTEQGDSAMYLCASSADRYGYTFGSGTRLTVV.

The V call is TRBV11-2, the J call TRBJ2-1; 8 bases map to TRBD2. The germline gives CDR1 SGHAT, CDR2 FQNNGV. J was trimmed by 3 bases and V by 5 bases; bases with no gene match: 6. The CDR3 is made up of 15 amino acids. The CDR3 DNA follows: TGTGCCAGCAGCCCCCGTAGCGGGGACTACAATGAGCAGTTCTTC. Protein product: CASSPRSGDYNEQFF.

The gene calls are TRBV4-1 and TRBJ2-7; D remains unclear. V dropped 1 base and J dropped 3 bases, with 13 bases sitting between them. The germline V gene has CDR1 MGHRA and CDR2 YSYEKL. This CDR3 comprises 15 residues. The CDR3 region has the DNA TGCGCCAGCAGCCAAGGGGCCTCCCCCATCTACGAGCAGTACGTC. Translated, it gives CASSQGASPIYEQYV.

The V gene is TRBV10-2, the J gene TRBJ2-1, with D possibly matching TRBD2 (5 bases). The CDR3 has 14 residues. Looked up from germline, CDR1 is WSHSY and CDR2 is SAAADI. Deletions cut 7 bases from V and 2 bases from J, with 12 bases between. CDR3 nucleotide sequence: TGCGCCAGCAAGGAGGCTTTTGCCTACAATGAGCAGTTCTTC. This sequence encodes CASKEAFAYNEQFF.

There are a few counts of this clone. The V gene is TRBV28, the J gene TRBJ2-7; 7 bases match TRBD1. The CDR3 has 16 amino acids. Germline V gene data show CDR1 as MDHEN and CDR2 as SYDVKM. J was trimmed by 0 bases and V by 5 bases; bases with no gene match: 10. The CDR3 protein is CASSRRQGVGSYEQYV. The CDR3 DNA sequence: TGTGCCAGCAGTCGAAGACAGGGAGTCGGCTCCTACGAGCAGTACGTC.

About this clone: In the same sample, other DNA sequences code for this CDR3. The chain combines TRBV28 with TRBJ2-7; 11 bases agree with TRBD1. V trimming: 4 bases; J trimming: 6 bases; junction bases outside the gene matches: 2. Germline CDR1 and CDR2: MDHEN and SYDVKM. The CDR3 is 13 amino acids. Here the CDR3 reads CASSSGQGGEQYV. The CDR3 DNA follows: TGTGCCAGCAGTTCGGGACAGGGGGGCGAGCAGTACGTC.

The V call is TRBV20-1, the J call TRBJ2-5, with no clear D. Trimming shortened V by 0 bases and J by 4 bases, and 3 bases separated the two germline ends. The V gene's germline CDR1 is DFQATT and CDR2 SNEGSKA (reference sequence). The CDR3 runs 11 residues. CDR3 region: CSARDGETQYF. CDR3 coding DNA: TGCAGTGCTAGAGACGGAGAGACCCAGTACTTC.

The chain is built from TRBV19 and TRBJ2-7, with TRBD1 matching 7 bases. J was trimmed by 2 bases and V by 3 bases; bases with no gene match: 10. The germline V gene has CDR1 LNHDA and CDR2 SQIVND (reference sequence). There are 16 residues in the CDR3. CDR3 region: CASSMGWPGQTYEQYF. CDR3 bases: TGTGCCAGTAGTATGGGCTGGCCGGGACAGACCTACGAGCAGTACTTC.

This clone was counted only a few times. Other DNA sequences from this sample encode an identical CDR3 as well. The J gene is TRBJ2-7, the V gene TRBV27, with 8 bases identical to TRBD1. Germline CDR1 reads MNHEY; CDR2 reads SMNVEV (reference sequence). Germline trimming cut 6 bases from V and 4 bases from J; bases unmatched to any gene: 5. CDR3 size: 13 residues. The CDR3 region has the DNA TGTGCCAGCAGCCGGACAGGGCAGTACGAGCAGTACTTC. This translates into CASSRTGQYEQYF.

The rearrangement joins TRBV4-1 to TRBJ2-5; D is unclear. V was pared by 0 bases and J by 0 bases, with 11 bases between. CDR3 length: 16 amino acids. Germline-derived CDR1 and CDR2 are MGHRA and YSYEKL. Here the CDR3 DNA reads TGCGCCAGCAGCCAAGATGACACTTGGTACCAAGAGACCCAGTACTTC. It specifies CASSQDDTWYQETQYF.

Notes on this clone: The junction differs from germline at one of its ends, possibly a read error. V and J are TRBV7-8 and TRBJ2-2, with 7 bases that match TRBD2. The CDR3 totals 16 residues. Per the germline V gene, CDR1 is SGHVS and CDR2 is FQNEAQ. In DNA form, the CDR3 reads TGTGCCAGCACCTTAGGGGAGGGCGGAGACACCGGGGAGCTGTTTTTT. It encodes CASTLGEGGDTGELFF.

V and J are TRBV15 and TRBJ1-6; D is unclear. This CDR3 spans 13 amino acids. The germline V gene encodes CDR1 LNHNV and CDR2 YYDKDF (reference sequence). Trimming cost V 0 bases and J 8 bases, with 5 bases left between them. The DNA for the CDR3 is TGTGCCACCAGCAGAGATCTCTATTCACCCCTCCACTTT. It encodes CATSRDLYSPLHF. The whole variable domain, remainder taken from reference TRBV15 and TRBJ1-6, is DAMVIQNPRYQVTQFGKPVTLSCSQTLNHNVMYWYQQKSSQAPKLLFHYYDKDFNNEADTPDNFQSRRPNTSFCFLDIRSPGLGDTAMYLCATSRDLYSPLHFGNGTRLTVT.

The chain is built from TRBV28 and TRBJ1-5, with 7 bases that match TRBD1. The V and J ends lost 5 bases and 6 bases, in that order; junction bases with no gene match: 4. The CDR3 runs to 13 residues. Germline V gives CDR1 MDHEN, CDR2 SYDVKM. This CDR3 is CASSLRGTQPQHF. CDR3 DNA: TGTGCCAGCAGTCTCAGGGGGACTCAGCCCCAGCATTTT.

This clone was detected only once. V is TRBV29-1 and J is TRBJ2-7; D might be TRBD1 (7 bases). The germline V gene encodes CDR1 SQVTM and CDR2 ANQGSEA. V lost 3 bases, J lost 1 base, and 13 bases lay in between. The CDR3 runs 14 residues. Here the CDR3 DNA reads TGCAGCGTTGATTTGGCAGGGGGGTCCTACGAGCAGTACTTC. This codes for CSVDLAGGSYEQYF.